This note documents a single T cell receptor beta chain sequence. One junction end does not reproduce the germline sequence, and a read error may be involved. Individuals who donated were healthy Caucasians from Russia aged roughly 6 to 95. The sample belongs to a study of blood T cells in healthy people across ages. Looking at the study overall: Every two T cells gave about one barcoded beta molecule via template switching.

The CDR3 sequence is 15 residues long. Germline V gives CDR1 MNHNY, CDR2 SVGAGI (reference sequence). A second 7 to 11 cycle PCR used barcoded and J-beta primers. TCRdb reprocessed the 5' RACE reads with MiXCR, giving one entry per CDR3 protein. The profile shows 1.5 million to 2 million distinct CDR3 sequences, about 28% of them singletons. The genes are TRBV6-6 and TRBJ2-3; 7 bases match TRBD2. Sequencing input: blood. This TCR was sampled from a woman aged 25 to 39 in good health. CDR3 in amino acids: CVSSPLAAYTDAQYF. In DNA form, the CDR3 reads TGTGTCAGCAGCCCCCTAGCGGCCTACACAGATGCGCAGTATTTT.